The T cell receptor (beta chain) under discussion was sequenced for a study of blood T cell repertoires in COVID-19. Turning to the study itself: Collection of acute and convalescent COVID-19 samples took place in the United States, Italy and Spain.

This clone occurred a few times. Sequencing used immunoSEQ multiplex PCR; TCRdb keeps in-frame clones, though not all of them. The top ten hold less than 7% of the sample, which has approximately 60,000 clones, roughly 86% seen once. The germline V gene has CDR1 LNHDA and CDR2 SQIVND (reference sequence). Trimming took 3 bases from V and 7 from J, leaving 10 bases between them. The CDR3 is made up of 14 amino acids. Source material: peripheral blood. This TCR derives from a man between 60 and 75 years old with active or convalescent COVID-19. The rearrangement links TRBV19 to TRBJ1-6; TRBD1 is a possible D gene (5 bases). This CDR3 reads CASSIRRGNSPLHF. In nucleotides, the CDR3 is TGTGCCAGTAGTATTCGGAGGGGAAATTCACCCCTCCACTTT. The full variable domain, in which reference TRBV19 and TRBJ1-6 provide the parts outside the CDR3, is DGGITQSPKYLFRKEGQNVTLSCEQNLNHDAMYWYRQDPGQGLRLIYYSQIVNDFQKGDIAEGYSVSREKKESFPLTVTSAQKNPTAFYLCASSIRRGNSPLHFGNGTRLTVT.